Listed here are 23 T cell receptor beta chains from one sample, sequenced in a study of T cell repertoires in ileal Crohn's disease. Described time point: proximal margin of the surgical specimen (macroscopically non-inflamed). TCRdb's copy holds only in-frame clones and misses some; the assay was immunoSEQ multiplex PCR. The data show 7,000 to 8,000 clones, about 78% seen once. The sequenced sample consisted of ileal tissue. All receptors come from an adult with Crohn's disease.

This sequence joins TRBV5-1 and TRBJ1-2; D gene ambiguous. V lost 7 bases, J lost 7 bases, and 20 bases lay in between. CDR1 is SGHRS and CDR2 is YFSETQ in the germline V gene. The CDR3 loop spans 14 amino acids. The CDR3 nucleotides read TGCGCCAGCTGGCCCGTCGGGGATTTCGCTGGCTACACCTTC. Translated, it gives CASWPVGDFAGYTF.

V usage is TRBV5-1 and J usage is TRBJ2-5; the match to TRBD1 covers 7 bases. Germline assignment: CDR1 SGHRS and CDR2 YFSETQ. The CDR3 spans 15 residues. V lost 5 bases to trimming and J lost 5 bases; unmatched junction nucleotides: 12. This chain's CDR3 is CASRLTGTESETQYF. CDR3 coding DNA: TGCGCCAGCAGGCTCACCGGGACAGAGTCGGAGACCCAGTACTTC.

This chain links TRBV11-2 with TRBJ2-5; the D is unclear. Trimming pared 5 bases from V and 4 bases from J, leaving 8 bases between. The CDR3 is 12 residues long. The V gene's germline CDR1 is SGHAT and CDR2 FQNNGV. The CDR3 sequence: CASSPWRETQYF. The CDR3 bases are TGTGCCAGCAGCCCGTGGCGAGAGACCCAGTACTTC.

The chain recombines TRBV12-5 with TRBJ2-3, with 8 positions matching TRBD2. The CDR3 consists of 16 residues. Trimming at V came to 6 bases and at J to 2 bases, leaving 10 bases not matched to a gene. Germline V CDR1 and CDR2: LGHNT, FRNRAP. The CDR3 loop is CASGNPGLEDTDTQYF. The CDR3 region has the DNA TGTGCTAGTGGAAATCCGGGACTAGAAGACACAGATACGCAGTATTTT. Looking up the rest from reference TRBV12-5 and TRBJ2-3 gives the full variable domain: DARVTQTPRHKVTEMGQEVTMRCQPILGHNTVFWYRQTMMQGLELLAYFRNRAPLDDSGMPKDRFSAEMPDATLATLKIQPSEPRDSAVYFCASGNPGLEDTDTQYFGPGTRLTVL.

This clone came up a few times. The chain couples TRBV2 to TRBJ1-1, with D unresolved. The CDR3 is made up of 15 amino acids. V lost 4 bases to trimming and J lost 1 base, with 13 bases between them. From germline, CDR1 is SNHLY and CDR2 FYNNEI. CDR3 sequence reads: CASSANRPQNTEAFF. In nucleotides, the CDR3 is TGTGCCAGCAGTGCCAATCGGCCTCAGAACACTGAAGCTTTCTTT.

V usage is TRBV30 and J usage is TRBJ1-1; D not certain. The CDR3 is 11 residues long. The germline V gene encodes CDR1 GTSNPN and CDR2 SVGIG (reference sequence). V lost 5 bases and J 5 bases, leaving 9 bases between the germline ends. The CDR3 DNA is TGTGCCTGGTGGGGTGGGACTGAAGCTTTCTTT. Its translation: CAWWGGTEAFF.

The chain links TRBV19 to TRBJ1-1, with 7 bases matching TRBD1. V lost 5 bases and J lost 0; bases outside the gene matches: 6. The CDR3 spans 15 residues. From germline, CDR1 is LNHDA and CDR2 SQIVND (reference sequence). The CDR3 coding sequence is TGTGCCAGTAGTCACACGGGACAGTTGAACACTGAAGCTTTCTTT. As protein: CASSHTGQLNTEAFF.

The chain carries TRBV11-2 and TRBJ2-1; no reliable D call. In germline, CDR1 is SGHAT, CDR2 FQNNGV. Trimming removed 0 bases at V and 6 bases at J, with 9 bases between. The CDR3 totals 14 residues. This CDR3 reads CASSLERLINEQFF. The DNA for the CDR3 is TGTGCCAGCAGCTTAGAGCGACTTATCAATGAGCAGTTCTTC.

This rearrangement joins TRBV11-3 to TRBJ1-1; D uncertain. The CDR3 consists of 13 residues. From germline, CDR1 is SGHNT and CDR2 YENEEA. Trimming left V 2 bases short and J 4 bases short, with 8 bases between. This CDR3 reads CASSLTPITEAFF. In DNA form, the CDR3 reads TGTGCCAGCAGCTTAACGCCGATCACTGAAGCTTTCTTT.

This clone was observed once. CDR3 protein: CASSLNAGEQYF. DNA of the CDR3: TGTGCCAGCAGCTTAAATGCGGGGGAGCAGTACTTC. This chain connects TRBV11-3 to TRBJ2-7; tentative D call: TRBD2 (6 bases). The CDR3 consists of 12 residues. CDR1 is SGHNT and CDR2 is YENEEA in the germline V gene. V lost 2 bases, J lost 7 bases, and 9 bases lay in between.

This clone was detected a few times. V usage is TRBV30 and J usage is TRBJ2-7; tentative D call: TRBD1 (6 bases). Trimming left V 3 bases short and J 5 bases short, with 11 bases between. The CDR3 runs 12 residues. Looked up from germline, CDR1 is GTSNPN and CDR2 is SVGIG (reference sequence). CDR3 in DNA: TGTGCCTGGAGGTGGGGGCCCGACGAGCAGTACTTC. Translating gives CAWRWGPDEQYF.

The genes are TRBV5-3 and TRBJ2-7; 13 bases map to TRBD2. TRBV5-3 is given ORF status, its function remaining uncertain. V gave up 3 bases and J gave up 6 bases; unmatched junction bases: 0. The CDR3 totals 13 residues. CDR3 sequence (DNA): TGTGCCAGAAGCTGGACTAGCGGGAGCGAGCAGTACTTC. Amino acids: CARSWTSGSEQYF.

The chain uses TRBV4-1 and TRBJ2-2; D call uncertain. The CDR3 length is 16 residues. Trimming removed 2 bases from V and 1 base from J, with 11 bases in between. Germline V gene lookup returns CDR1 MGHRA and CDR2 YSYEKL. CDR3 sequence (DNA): TGCGCCAGCAGCCAACTAACATACAGGAACACCGGGGAGCTGTTTTTT. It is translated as CASSQLTYRNTGELFF.

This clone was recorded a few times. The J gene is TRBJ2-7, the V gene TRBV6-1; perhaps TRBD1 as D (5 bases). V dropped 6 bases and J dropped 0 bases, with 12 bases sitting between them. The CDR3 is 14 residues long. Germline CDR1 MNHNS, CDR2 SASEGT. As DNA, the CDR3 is TGTGCCAGCAGGTTTCCAGGGCCCTCCTACGAGCAGTACTTC. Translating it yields CASRFPGPSYEQYF.

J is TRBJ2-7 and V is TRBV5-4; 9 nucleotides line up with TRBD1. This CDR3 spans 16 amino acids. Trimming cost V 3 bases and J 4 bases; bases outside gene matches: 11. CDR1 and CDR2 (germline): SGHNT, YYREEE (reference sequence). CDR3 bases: TGTGCCAGCAGCTCTTGGGAAGGGACAGGGACGTACGAGCAGTACTTC. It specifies CASSSWEGTGTYEQYF. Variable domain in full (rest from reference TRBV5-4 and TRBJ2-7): ETGVTQSPTHLIKTRGQQVTLRCSSQSGHNTVSWYQQALGQGPQFIFQYYREEENGRGNFPPRFSGLQFPNYSSELNVNALELDDSALYLCASSSWEGTGTYEQYFGPGTRLTVT.

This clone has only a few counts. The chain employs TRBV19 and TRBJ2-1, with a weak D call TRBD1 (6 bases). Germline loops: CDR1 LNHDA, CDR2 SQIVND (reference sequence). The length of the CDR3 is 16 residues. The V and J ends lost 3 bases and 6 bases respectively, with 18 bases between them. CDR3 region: CASSIRWTVVGNEQFF. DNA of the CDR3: TGTGCCAGTAGTATTCGTTGGACAGTGGTGGGCAATGAGCAGTTCTTC.

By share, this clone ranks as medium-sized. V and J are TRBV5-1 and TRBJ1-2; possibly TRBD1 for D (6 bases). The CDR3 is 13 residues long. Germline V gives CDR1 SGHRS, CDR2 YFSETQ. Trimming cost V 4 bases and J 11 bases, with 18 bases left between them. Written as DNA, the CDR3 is TGCGCCAGCAGCCCGACCGAGACAGGCCAGTACACCTTC. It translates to CASSPTETGQYTF.

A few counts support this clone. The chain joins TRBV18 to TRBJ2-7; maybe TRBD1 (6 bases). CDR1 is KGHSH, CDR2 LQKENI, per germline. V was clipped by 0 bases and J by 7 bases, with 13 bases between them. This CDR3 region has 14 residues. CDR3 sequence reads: CASSPPIGGAEQYF. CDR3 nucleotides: TGTGCCAGCTCACCACCTATAGGGGGTGCGGAGCAGTACTTC.

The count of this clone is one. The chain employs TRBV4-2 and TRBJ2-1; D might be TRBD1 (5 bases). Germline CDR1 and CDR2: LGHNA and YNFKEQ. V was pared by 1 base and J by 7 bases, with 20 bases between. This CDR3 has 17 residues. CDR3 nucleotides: TGTGCCAGCAGCCAAGCTTCAGGGATCTCCATCCAGAATGAGCAGTTCTTC. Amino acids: CASSQASGISIQNEQFF.

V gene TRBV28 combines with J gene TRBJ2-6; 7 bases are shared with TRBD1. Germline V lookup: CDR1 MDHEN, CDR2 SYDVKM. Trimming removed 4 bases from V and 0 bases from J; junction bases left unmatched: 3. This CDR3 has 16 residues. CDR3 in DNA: TGTGCCAGCAGTTCGGGACAGATCTCTGGGGCCAACGTCCTGACTTTC. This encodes CASSSGQISGANVLTF.

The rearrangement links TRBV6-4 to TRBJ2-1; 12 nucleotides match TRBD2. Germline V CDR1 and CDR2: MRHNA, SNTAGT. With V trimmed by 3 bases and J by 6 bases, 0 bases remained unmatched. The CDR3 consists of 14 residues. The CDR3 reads CASSELAGGNEQFF. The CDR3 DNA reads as TGTGCCAGCAGTGAACTAGCGGGGGGCAATGAGCAGTTCTTC.

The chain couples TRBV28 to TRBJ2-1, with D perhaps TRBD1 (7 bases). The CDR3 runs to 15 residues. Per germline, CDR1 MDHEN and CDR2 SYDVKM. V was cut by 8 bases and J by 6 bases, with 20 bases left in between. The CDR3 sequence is CASRPWRQGGNEQFF. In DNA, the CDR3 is TGTGCCAGCCGACCTTGGAGACAGGGAGGCAATGAGCAGTTCTTC. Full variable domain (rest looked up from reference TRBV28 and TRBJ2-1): DVKVTQSSRYLVKRTGEKVFLECVQDMDHENMFWYRQDPGLGLRLIYFSYDVKMKEKGDIPEGYSVSREKKERFSLILESASTNQTSMYLCASRPWRQGGNEQFFGPGTRLTVL.

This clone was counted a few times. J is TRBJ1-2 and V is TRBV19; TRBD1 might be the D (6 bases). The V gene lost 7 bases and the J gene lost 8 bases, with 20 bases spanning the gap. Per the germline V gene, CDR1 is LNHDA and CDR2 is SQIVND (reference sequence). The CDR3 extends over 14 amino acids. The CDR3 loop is CASIERGGGNGYTF. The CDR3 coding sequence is TGTGCCAGTATCGAGAGAGGGGGGGGCAACGGCTACACCTTC.